This TCR beta chain was sequenced for a study of human T cells and chemical hapten exposure. About the research overall: Patients, largely female, had alopecia areata, totalis or universalis. The study traced per-sample TCR yield variation mainly to small differences in pooled library volumes.

In TCRdb, the RACE reads were re-called with MiXCR into one record per CDR3 protein. The data hold fewer than 350,000 distinct CDR3 sequences, with 7.5% to 9% observed a single time. From germline, CDR1 is SGHRS and CDR2 YFSETQ. Trimming pared 8 bases from V and 0 bases from J, leaving 13 bases between. This CDR3 has 14 amino acids. The time point was: pre-sensitization, week 0. Treatment denoted: therapeutic diphenylcyclopropenone sensitization with weekly scalp DPC. General observations from the study: TCRs at a frequency above 1 in 1000 stayed unchanged with DPC sensitization.

As concerns this clonotype: Its antigen is currently unknown.

The material was whole blood, obtained in connection with sensitization to the hapten diphenylcyclopropenone (DPC). The chain recombines TRBV5-1 with TRBJ2-3; a possible D gene is TRBD1 (6 bases). The sequence came from a man in his late teens or twenties with alopecia areata. Some clones in this sample may be carry-over from other donors' samples. The CDR3 here is CASNAGDSTDTQYF. CDR3 DNA: TGCGCCAGTAATGCAGGGGACAGCACAGATACGCAGTATTTT.